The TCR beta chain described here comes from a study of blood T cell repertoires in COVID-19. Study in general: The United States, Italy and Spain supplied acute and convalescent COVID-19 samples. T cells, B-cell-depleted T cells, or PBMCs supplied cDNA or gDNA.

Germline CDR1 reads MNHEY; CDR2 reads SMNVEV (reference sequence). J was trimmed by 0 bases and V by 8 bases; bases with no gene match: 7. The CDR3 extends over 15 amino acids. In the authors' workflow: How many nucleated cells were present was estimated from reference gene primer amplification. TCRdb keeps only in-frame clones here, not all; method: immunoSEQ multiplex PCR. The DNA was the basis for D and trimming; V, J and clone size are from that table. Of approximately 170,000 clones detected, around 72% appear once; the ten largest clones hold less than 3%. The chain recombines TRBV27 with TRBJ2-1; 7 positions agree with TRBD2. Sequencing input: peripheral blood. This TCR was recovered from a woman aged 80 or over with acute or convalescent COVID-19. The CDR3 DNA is TGTGCCAGCTGGAGGGGAGGGAGCTCCTACAATGAGCAGTTCTTC. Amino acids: CASWRGGSSYNEQFF.